One sample yielded the 22 T cell receptor beta chains listed below, sequenced in a study of beta chain features in type 1 diabetes. Notes on the study in general: A moderate, significant TCRB CDR3 shortening appeared in type 1 diabetes across four CD4+ subsets.

Every bit of the isolated RNA underwent reverse transcription, so sequencing read expressed TCRB transcripts. Clones were sequenced by immunoSEQ multiplex PCR, and TCRdb holds only the in-frame ones, with some missing. The sample has about 700,000 clones, around an eighth seen once. These TCRs' antigens remain unknown. Sequencing input: naive CD4+ T cells from blood. The receptors shown here come from a man aged 18 to 29 with type 1 diabetes.

The rearrangement joins TRBV2 to TRBJ2-1, with 9 bases that match TRBD2. The V and J ends lost 4 bases and 4 bases, in that order; junction bases with no gene match: 5. This CDR3 spans 15 amino acids. CDR1 is SNHLY and CDR2 is FYNNEI in the germline V gene. The CDR3 DNA is TGTGCCAGCAGTGTTCGAGCGGGGGGATACAATGAGCAGTTCTTC. Encoded protein: CASSVRAGGYNEQFF.

This clone was detected many times. The J gene is TRBJ2-1, the V gene TRBV14; 9 nucleotides align to TRBD2. The V gene's germline CDR1 is SGHDN and CDR2 FVKESK. This CDR3 contains 15 residues. Trimming cost V 6 bases and J 6 bases; bases outside gene matches: 9. The DNA for the CDR3 is TGTGCCAGCAGGGCTAGCGGGAAAAGATCCAATGAGCAGTTCTTC. Translation gives CASRASGKRSNEQFF.

This clone was detected only once. The gene calls are TRBV2 and TRBJ1-1; D remains unclear. Germline V lookup: CDR1 SNHLY, CDR2 FYNNEI. The CDR3 is 17 amino acids. V dropped 3 bases and J dropped 7 bases, with 24 bases sitting between them. CDR3 region: CASSDVWASGARSEAFF. The CDR3 DNA is TGTGCCAGCAGTGATGTCTGGGCCTCCGGTGCGCGGAGTGAAGCTTTCTTT. The whole variable domain, filled in from reference TRBV2 and TRBJ1-1, reads EPEVTQTPSHQVTQMGQEVILRCVPISNHLYFYWYRQILGQKVEFLVSFYNNEISEKSEIFDDQFSVERPDGSNFTLKIRSTKLEDSAMYFCASSDVWASGARSEAFFGQGTRLTVV.

Comment on this clone: Because the CDR3 is missing its conserved closing phenylalanine or tryptophan, this is likely a read error. The limits of the CDR3 on the DNA are not certain, so only TCRdb's listed CDR3 is given. J is TRBJ1-1 and V is TRBV2. Germline V gives CDR1 SNHLY, CDR2 FYNNEI. The CDR3 sequence runs 9 residues, both termini included. This chain's CDR3 is CASSGAPEE.

In this sample, this clone turned up a few times. The rearrangement joins TRBV27 to TRBJ1-2; D gene uncertain. The V gene lost 2 bases and the J gene lost 4 bases, with 11 bases spanning the gap. Germline V CDR1 and CDR2: MNHEY, SMNVEV (reference sequence). This CDR3 has 14 amino acids. In DNA, the CDR3 is TGTGCCAGCAGTTTAAGGGCATGGGGCTATGGCTACACCTTC. This translates into CASSLRAWGYGYTF.

This clone was seen a handful of times. The rearrangement uses TRBV6-5 and TRBJ2-7; tentatively, D is TRBD1 (5 bases). The V gene's germline CDR1 is MNHEY and CDR2 SVGAGI. Trimming left V 6 bases short and J 3 bases short, with 12 bases between. CDR3 length equals 13 residues. The CDR3 is CASRRGHNYEQYF. The CDR3 nucleotides are TGTGCCAGCAGAAGGGGCCATAACTACGAGCAGTACTTC.

This clone occurred a few times. CDR3 amino acids: CASGDGSDTDTQYF. As DNA, the CDR3 is TGTGCTAGTGGGGACGGATCTGACACAGATACGCAGTATTTT. This chain uses TRBV12-5 with TRBJ2-3; D unresolved. This CDR3 is built from 14 residues. The V gene lost 6 bases and the J gene lost 2 bases, with 12 bases spanning the gap. Germline V lookup: CDR1 LGHNT, CDR2 FRNRAP. The complete variable domain, with remaining parts taken from reference TRBV12-5 and TRBJ2-3, reads DARVTQTPRHKVTEMGQEVTMRCQPILGHNTVFWYRQTMMQGLELLAYFRNRAPLDDSGMPKDRFSAEMPDATLATLKIQPSEPRDSAVYFCASGDGSDTDTQYFGPGTRLTVL.

V gene TRBV13 combines with J gene TRBJ2-5; TRBD1 agrees at 7 bases. The CDR3 has 14 amino acids. Germline CDR1 PRHDT, CDR2 FYEKMQ (reference sequence). The V and J ends lost 5 bases and 5 bases, in that order; junction bases with no gene match: 8. The CDR3 DNA reads as TGTGCCAGCAGCCAGACAGGGAGCGGTGAGACCCAGTACTTC. Its protein is CASSQTGSGETQYF.

This clone was counted a few times. V usage is TRBV7-2 and J usage is TRBJ1-5, with D uncertain. Germline lookup yields CDR1 SGHTA and CDR2 FQGNSA. The V end lost 0 bases, the J end lost 4 bases, and 10 bases lay between the germline ends. This CDR3 has 15 residues. This CDR3 is CASSLAALGNQPQHF. The CDR3 DNA reads as TGTGCCAGCAGCTTAGCTGCCCTGGGAAATCAGCCCCAGCATTTT.

This clone has a handful of counts. This same CDR3 is encoded by further DNA sequences in the sample. The chain carries TRBV11-3 and TRBJ1-2; D is perhaps TRBD1 (5 bases). The V and J ends lost 5 bases and 1 base respectively, with 8 bases between them. There are 13 residues in the CDR3. In germline, CDR1 is SGHNT, CDR2 YENEEA. The CDR3, as DNA: TGTGCCAGCAGCCCAGGGATTAACTATGGCTACACCTTC. Its translation: CASSPGINYGYTF.

The rearrangement links TRBV18 to TRBJ1-6; a weak D match, TRBD1 (6 bases). Trimming left V 3 bases short and J 8 bases short, with 11 bases between. The CDR3 consists of 14 residues. Germline loops: CDR1 KGHSH, CDR2 LQKENI. In DNA, the CDR3 is TGTGCCAGCTCACCGGGGGCAGAACATTCACCCCTCCACTTT. It translates to CASSPGAEHSPLHF. The full variable domain, with the rest looked up from reference TRBV18 and TRBJ1-6, is NAGVMQNPRHLVRRRGQEARLRCSPMKGHSHVYWYRQLPEEGLKFMVYLQKENIIDESGMPKERFSAEFPKEGPSILRIQQVVRGDSAAYFCASSPGAEHSPLHFGNGTRLTVT.

This chain connects TRBV5-6 to TRBJ1-1; D perhaps matches TRBD1 (6 bases). The CDR3 sequence is 13 residues long. Between the trimmed V and J ends, which lost 4 bases and 4 bases, there was a span of 11 bases. Germline CDR1 reads SGHDT; CDR2 reads YYEEEE. CDR3 region: CASSPPGATEAFF. The CDR3 nucleotides read TGTGCCAGCAGCCCCCCAGGGGCCACTGAAGCTTTCTTT.

This chain uses TRBV6-1 with TRBJ1-6; D not resolved. The CDR3 has 13 residues. Trimming stripped 3 bases from V and 7 bases from J, with 7 bases between. Per the germline V gene, CDR1 is MNHNS and CDR2 is SASEGT. The CDR3, as DNA: TGTGCCAGCAGTGAGGGGTCGAATTCACCCCTCCACTTT. Translating it yields CASSEGSNSPLHF.

In this sample, this clone turned up a few times. At one end the junction does not follow the germline gene, possibly because of a read error. This rearrangement joins TRBV7-7 to TRBJ2-1; 11 bases line up with TRBD2. The CDR3 contains 17 residues. Looked up from germline, CDR1 is SSHAT and CDR2 is FNYEAQ (reference sequence). The CDR3 protein is CASSLDPLAGGSNEQFF. The CDR3 DNA sequence: TGTGCTAGCAGCTTAGACCCTCTAGCGGGGGGCTCGAATGAGCAGTTCTTC.

This clone was seen only a few times. The chain joins TRBV2 to TRBJ2-1; TRBD2 matches at 12 bases. The ends lost 4 bases at V and 6 bases at J; junction bases unmatched: 4. CDR3 length: 15 amino acids. CDR1 SNHLY and CDR2 FYNNEI come from the germline V gene. CDR3 sequence: CASSALAGGPNEQFF. In DNA, the CDR3 is TGTGCCAGCAGTGCCCTAGCGGGGGGGCCCAATGAGCAGTTCTTC.

This clone has just a few counts. The chain links TRBV6-5 to TRBJ1-2; 7 bases are a match to TRBD1. With V trimmed by 5 bases and J by 5 bases, 5 bases remained unmatched. The germline CDR1 and CDR2 sequences are MNHEY and SVGAGI. The CDR3 is 13 amino acids. DNA for the CDR3: TGTGCCAGCAGTGTCGAGGGACAGTATGGCTACACCTTC. This gives the protein CASSVEGQYGYTF.

This clone has more than one count but fewer than ten. This rearrangement joins TRBV20-1 to TRBJ2-1; no reliable D call. CDR1 is DFQATT, CDR2 SNEGSKA, per germline (reference sequence). Trimming shortened V by 4 bases and J by 8 bases, and 6 bases separated the two germline ends. There are 10 residues in the CDR3. As DNA, the CDR3 is TGCAGTGCTAAGCGTGATGAGCAGTTCTTC. It yields the protein CSAKRDEQFF.

This clone was counted between two and nine times. The chain recombines TRBV15 with TRBJ2-1; 8 bases fit TRBD2. The CDR3 is made up of 11 amino acids. V gave up 3 bases and J gave up 12 bases; unmatched junction bases: 1. Germline values: CDR1 LNHNV, CDR2 YYDKDF (reference sequence). Written as DNA, the CDR3 is TGTGCCACCAGCAGCGGGGGGGTGCAGTTCTTC. Translated, it gives CATSSGGVQFF. The full variable domain, with the rest looked up from reference TRBV15 and TRBJ2-1, is DAMVIQNPRYQVTQFGKPVTLSCSQTLNHNVMYWYQQKSSQAPKLLFHYYDKDFNNEADTPDNFQSRRPNTSFCFLDIRSPGLGDTAMYLCATSSGGVQFFGPGTRLTVL.

The CDR3 loop reads CASSDGVRGELFF. The CDR3 DNA is TGTGCCAGCAGTGATGGGGTCCGGGGGGAGCTGTTTTTT. The chain has TRBV2 and TRBJ2-2; D gene unclear. This CDR3 region has 13 residues. Germline CDR1 SNHLY, CDR2 FYNNEI. V was cut by 3 bases and J by 8 bases, with 10 bases left in between.

This clone was counted a few times. V usage is TRBV11-2 and J usage is TRBJ2-4, with 9 bases that match TRBD1. V dropped 5 bases and J dropped 7; count of bases not matched to a gene: 6. CDR1 is SGHAT, CDR2 FQNNGV, per germline. The CDR3 totals 14 residues. The CDR3 DNA reads as TGTGCCAGCAGCCCAGGACAGGGGTGGAACATTCAGTACTTC. It is translated as CASSPGQGWNIQYF.

The chain couples TRBV6-1 to TRBJ1-5; D ambiguous. The germline gives CDR1 MNHNS, CDR2 SASEGT. V was cut by 2 bases and J by 8 bases, with 7 bases left in between. There are 12 residues in the CDR3. The CDR3 DNA reads TGTGCCAGCAGTGAACCCCGGGAGCCCCAGCATTTT. Translation gives CASSEPREPQHF.

A few counts support this clone. The chain carries TRBV28 and TRBJ2-5, with 8 bases that match TRBD1. Germline loops: CDR1 MDHEN, CDR2 SYDVKM. The length of the CDR3 is 15 residues. Trimming removed 2 bases from V and 6 bases from J; junction bases left unmatched: 8. CDR3 protein: CASSLVWTGMKTQYF. The DNA of the CDR3 is TGTGCCAGCAGTTTAGTATGGACAGGGATGAAGACCCAGTACTTC.